These 27 T cell receptor beta chains originate from one sample sequenced in a study of shared clonotypes between healthy human individuals. Libraries were prepared by immunoSEQ multiplex PCR; TCRdb keeps only in-frame clonotypes and omits some of them. In the table there are around 2,100,000 clones, just under 95% of which are singletons. Naive CD8 cells, CD45RO-negative and positively selected for CCR7, excluded terminally differentiated effector memory CD45RA+ cells. The sequenced material came from naive CD8+ T cells sorted from blood. The receptors come from a young man in good health.

With respect to this clone: This same CDR3 is encoded by further DNA sequences in the sample. The rearrangement joins TRBV30 to TRBJ1-1; D perhaps matches TRBD1 (6 bases). Trimming took off 0 bases at V and 5 bases at J, with 10 bases between the two ends. CDR3 length equals 13 residues. Looked up from germline, CDR1 is GTSNPN and CDR2 is SVGIG (reference sequence). The CDR3 DNA is TGTGCCTGGAGTGTAGGGGGGTCGACTGAAGCTTTCTTT. Its protein is CAWSVGGSTEAFF.

With regard to this clone: Other nucleotide sequences from this sample produce the same CDR3. This sequence joins TRBV19 and TRBJ2-7, with 14 bases aligning to TRBD2. CDR1 is LNHDA and CDR2 is SQIVND in the germline V gene (reference sequence). The CDR3 covers 14 residues. The V and J ends lost 6 bases and 4 bases, in that order; junction bases with no gene match: 2. The CDR3 is CASSGTSGSYEQYF. CDR3 sequence (DNA): TGTGCCAGTAGCGGGACTAGCGGGAGTTACGAGCAGTACTTC.

The J gene is TRBJ1-1, the V gene TRBV7-2; D uncertain. CDR3 length: 13 amino acids. Germline CDR1 and CDR2: SGHTA and FQGNSA. V was clipped by 2 bases and J by 0 bases, with 4 bases between them. Written as DNA, the CDR3 is TGTGCCAGCAGCTTACCGATGAACACTGAAGCTTTCTTT. This codes for CASSLPMNTEAFF.

The chain uses TRBV9 and TRBJ2-2, with D perhaps TRBD2 (6 bases). The CDR3 extends over 16 amino acids. The germline V gene has CDR1 SGDLS and CDR2 YYNGEE. Trimming left V 4 bases short and J 6 bases short, with 19 bases between. As DNA, the CDR3 is TGTGCCAGCAGCCACGGCCCAGGGAGGTCTGCCGGGGAGCTGTTTTTT. This translates into CASSHGPGRSAGELFF. The full variable domain, rest sourced from reference TRBV9 and TRBJ2-2, is DSGVTQTPKHLITATGQRVTLRCSPRSGDLSVYWYQQSLDQGLQFLIQYYNGEERAKGNILERFSAQQFPDLHSELNLSSLELGDSALYFCASSHGPGRSAGELFFGEGSRLTVL.

The chain employs TRBV4-1 and TRBJ2-4; maybe TRBD1 (6 bases). Per germline, CDR1 MGHRA and CDR2 YSYEKL. The V and J ends lost 4 bases and 3 bases respectively, with 13 bases between them. The CDR3 spans 15 residues. The CDR3 region has the DNA TGCGCCAGCAGCCCCAGGACAGCCGACAAAAACATTCAGTACTTC. Amino acid sequence: CASSPRTADKNIQYF.

This clone was recorded only once. The sample holds other DNA sequences that translate to the same CDR3. The chain carries TRBV15 and TRBJ1-1; D unresolved. The V gene lost 0 bases and the J gene lost 1 base, with 6 bases spanning the gap. There are 14 residues in the CDR3. Germline loops: CDR1 LNHNV, CDR2 YYDKDF (reference sequence). Written as DNA, the CDR3 is TGTGCCACCAGCAGAGAGGAGGGGAACACTGAAGCTTTCTTT. As protein: CATSREEGNTEAFF.

This chain joins TRBV14 and TRBJ2-1, with 9 bases lining up with TRBD1. The J segment lost 6 bases and the V segment lost 4 bases, leaving 10 bases of the junction unmatched. The CDR3 has 16 amino acids. Germline CDR1 reads SGHDN; CDR2 reads FVKESK. Here the CDR3 DNA reads TGTGCCAGCAGCCCAACGAAGGGACAGGGAATCAATGAGCAGTTCTTC. Translated, it gives CASSPTKGQGINEQFF.

The chain has TRBV5-6 and TRBJ2-1; 10 nucleotides agree with TRBD2. Germline CDR1 and CDR2: SGHDT and YYEEEE. Trimming at V came to 4 bases and at J to 6 bases, leaving 4 bases not matched to a gene. The CDR3 is 14 residues long. The CDR3 loop reads CASSRGLAINEQFF. CDR3 coding DNA: TGTGCCAGCAGCAGGGGACTAGCGATCAATGAGCAGTTCTTC.

The V gene is TRBV11-2, the J gene TRBJ2-3; 10 bases agree with TRBD2. Germline assignment: CDR1 SGHAT and CDR2 FQNNGV. The CDR3 sequence is 15 residues long. V trimming: 4 bases; J trimming: 3 bases; junction bases outside the gene matches: 4. This CDR3 is CASSSGTSVTDTQYF. CDR3 DNA sequence: TGTGCCAGCAGCTCCGGGACTAGCGTGACAGATACGCAGTATTTT.

In its sample, this clone was seen once. The sample contains more than one DNA sequence encoding this CDR3. This sequence joins TRBV15 and TRBJ2-1; D gene ambiguous. Germline-derived CDR1 and CDR2 are LNHNV and YYDKDF (reference sequence). V was trimmed by 0 bases and J by 6 bases, leaving 3 bases between them. The CDR3 is 12 amino acids. The CDR3 sequence is CATSREGNEQFF. CDR3 DNA sequence: TGTGCCACCAGCAGAGAAGGCAATGAGCAGTTCTTC.

This clone showed up just a few times. This chain joins TRBV13 and TRBJ2-7, with unresolved D. The CDR3 is made up of 14 amino acids. The V and J ends lost 0 bases and 5 bases respectively, with 11 bases between them. The germline V gene has CDR1 PRHDT and CDR2 FYEKMQ (reference sequence). The CDR3 DNA reads as TGTGCCAGCAGCTTAGGGCGTCTGGGCAACGAGCAGTACTTC. Translating it yields CASSLGRLGNEQYF.

This chain joins TRBV19 and TRBJ1-1; D is ambiguous. V was cut by 3 bases and J by 3 bases, with 8 bases left in between. Germline V gives CDR1 LNHDA, CDR2 SQIVND (reference sequence). The CDR3 runs 13 residues. The CDR3 protein is CASSMRRYTEAFF. CDR3 DNA: TGTGCCAGTAGTATGAGGAGGTACACTGAAGCTTTCTTT.

The J gene is TRBJ1-1, the V gene TRBV4-1; 7 nucleotides match TRBD1. The trim removed 5 bases at V and 1 base at J, leaving 4 bases unmatched. There are 14 residues in the CDR3. CDR1 and CDR2 (germline): MGHRA, YSYEKL. The DNA of the CDR3 is TGCGCCAGCAGCTGGGACAGCGAGAACACTGAAGCTTTCTTT. Its translation: CASSWDSENTEAFF.

The V call is TRBV13, the J call TRBJ2-7, with D unclear. Germline loops: CDR1 PRHDT, CDR2 FYEKMQ (reference sequence). V was shortened by 4 bases and J by 5 bases, with 15 bases between the two germline ends. This CDR3 contains 14 residues. The CDR3 nucleotides are TGTGCCAGCAGCTCCGCCCCGGCGATCGACGAGCAGTACTTC. As protein: CASSSAPAIDEQYF.

The chain combines TRBV4-3 with TRBJ1-1; 8 nucleotides align to TRBD1. The CDR3 has 16 amino acids. Trimming at V came to 2 bases and at J to 1 base, leaving 6 bases not matched to a gene. The V gene's germline CDR1 is LGHNA and CDR2 YSLEER. The CDR3 reads CASSQSQGAPNTEAFF. The CDR3 DNA sequence: TGCGCCAGCAGCCAATCCCAGGGGGCGCCGAACACTGAAGCTTTCTTT.

This clone was seen a few times. This rearrangement joins TRBV7-8 to TRBJ2-7; D could derive from TRBD1 or TRBD2 (5 bases each). Per germline, CDR1 SGHVS and CDR2 FQNEAQ. V gave up 6 bases and J gave up 5 bases, with 17 bases separating them. The CDR3 loop spans 14 amino acids. CDR3 sequence: CASSRHGGTNEQYF. CDR3 DNA sequence: TGTGCCAGCAGTAGACACGGTGGGACCAACGAGCAGTACTTC. Complete variable domain (other parts from reference TRBV7-8 and TRBJ2-7): GAGVSQSPRYKVAKRGQDVALRCDPISGHVSLFWYQQALGQGPEFLTYFQNEAQLDKSGLPSDRFFAERPEGSVSTLKIQRTQQEDSAVYLCASSRHGGTNEQYFGPGTRLTVT.

V and J are TRBV27 and TRBJ2-1, with D perhaps TRBD2 (6 bases). Trimming took 0 bases from V and 7 from J, leaving 13 bases between them. Germline CDR1 and CDR2: MNHEY and SMNVEV (reference sequence). CDR3 length equals 15 residues. CDR3 amino acids: CASSLSEAGRNEQFF. DNA for the CDR3: TGTGCCAGCAGTTTATCGGAGGCAGGGAGGAATGAGCAGTTCTTC.

V gene TRBV11-3 combines with J gene TRBJ2-5, with D tentatively TRBD2 (6 bases). Germline V gives CDR1 SGHNT, CDR2 YENEEA. The CDR3 runs 16 residues. V lost 4 bases, J lost 10 bases, and 25 bases lay in between. Here the CDR3 reads CASSSIRDLRSPVQYF. CDR3 coding DNA: TGTGCCAGCAGCTCAATCCGGGACTTGAGATCCCCCGTCCAGTACTTC.

This chain joins TRBV4-1 and TRBJ1-1; 8 nucleotides line up with TRBD1. The germline V gene has CDR1 MGHRA and CDR2 YSYEKL. The trim removed 2 bases at V and 3 bases at J, leaving 2 bases unmatched. The CDR3 spans 14 residues. This CDR3 is CASSQPGQDTEAFF. The CDR3 DNA sequence: TGCGCCAGCAGCCAACCGGGACAGGACACTGAAGCTTTCTTT.

This clone was observed once. The J gene is TRBJ1-1, the V gene TRBV19; maybe TRBD1 (6 bases). CDR1 is LNHDA, CDR2 SQIVND, per germline (reference sequence). This CDR3 is 15 amino acids long. With 3 bases removed from V and 0 bases from J, the gap between germline ends came to 11 bases. CDR3 region: CASSIQGSMNTEAFF. As DNA, the CDR3 is TGTGCCAGTAGTATTCAGGGGAGTATGAACACTGAAGCTTTCTTT. The complete variable domain, with remaining parts taken from reference TRBV19 and TRBJ1-1, reads DGGITQSPKYLFRKEGQNVTLSCEQNLNHDAMYWYRQDPGQGLRLIYYSQIVNDFQKGDIAEGYSVSREKKESFPLTVTSAQKNPTAFYLCASSIQGSMNTEAFFGQGTRLTVV.

The V and J genes are TRBV6-1 and TRBJ1-1, with 7 bases fitting TRBD1. The CDR3 is made up of 14 amino acids. V lost 4 bases, J lost 4 bases, and 6 bases stayed unmatched. The germline CDR1 and CDR2 sequences are MNHNS and SASEGT. CDR3: CASSARQGGTEAFF. CDR3 DNA sequence: TGTGCCAGCAGTGCCCGACAGGGCGGCACTGAAGCTTTCTTT.

This clone was recorded only once. The chain carries TRBV7-9 and TRBJ2-1; 11 nucleotides line up with TRBD2. V was clipped by 5 bases and J by 2 bases; unmatched bases: 2. Germline CDR1 and CDR2: SEHNR and FQNEAQ (reference sequence). There are 15 residues in the CDR3. The CDR3 here is CASSRLAGPYNEQFF. For the CDR3, the DNA is TGTGCCAGCAGCCGACTAGCGGGGCCCTACAATGAGCAGTTCTTC.

As regards this clone: Within the sample, other DNA sequences also encode this same CDR3. The rearrangement uses TRBV27 and TRBJ1-5; D possibly corresponds to TRBD1 (6 bases). This CDR3 comprises 14 residues. Trimming removed 6 bases at V and 2 bases at J, with 11 bases between. Germline assignment: CDR1 MNHEY and CDR2 SMNVEV (reference sequence). The CDR3 loop reads CASSLRTGNQPQHF. The CDR3 region has the DNA TGTGCCAGCAGCCTCCGGACAGGCAATCAGCCCCAGCATTTT.

CDR3 DNA: TGTGCCAGCAGCAAAGGTCGGTCACCCCTCCACTTT. Translating it yields CASSKGRSPLHF. The rearrangement links TRBV21-1 to TRBJ1-6. TRBV21-1 is tagged as a pseudogene. The CDR3 spans 12 residues.

This rearrangement joins TRBV27 to TRBJ2-1; 12 bases are a match to TRBD2. This CDR3 region has 18 residues. Trimming at V came to 5 bases and at J to 2 bases, leaving 10 bases not matched to a gene. From germline, CDR1 is MNHEY and CDR2 SMNVEV (reference sequence). The CDR3 DNA reads as TGTGCCAGCAGTCCGATTGCCCCTAGCGGGGGGGCCTACAATGAGCAGTTCTTC. Translated, it gives CASSPIAPSGGAYNEQFF.

Regarding this clone: The same CDR3 can be traced to other DNA sequences in this sample. The chain links TRBV9 to TRBJ2-7; TRBD2 might be the D (5 bases). This CDR3 region has 15 residues. CDR1 and CDR2 (germline): SGDLS, YYNGEE. Between the trimmed V and J ends, which lost 0 bases and 0 bases, there was a span of 10 bases. DNA of the CDR3: TGTGCCAGCAGCGTAGGTTCTAGCCCCTCCTACGAGCAGTACTTC. This encodes CASSVGSSPSYEQYF.

This clone has just one count. V usage is TRBV27 and J usage is TRBJ2-3; no clear D. The ends were cut back, 2 bases at V and 8 bases at J, with 8 bases in the middle. The CDR3 length is 12 residues. Germline-derived CDR1 and CDR2 are MNHEY and SMNVEV (reference sequence). The CDR3 spells CASSLIPGTQYF. In DNA form, the CDR3 reads TGTGCCAGCAGTTTAATTCCGGGTACGCAGTATTTT.